The TCR beta chain under discussion was sequenced for a study of identical twins (dated by TCRdb to the mid-2010s). Regarding the complete study: The study deep-sequenced TCR alpha and beta repertoires from monozygotic twins, unrelated adults of various ages and cord blood to test whether fetal clonotypes persist. To rule out contamination, the twin experiments were replicated at different times with different library preparation protocols. The paper as a whole reports these results and caveats: Invariant T cells such as MAIT and iNKT could partly confound zero-insertion analyses, although diverse VJ usage argued against such confounding for most clonotypes. Fewer insertions were carried by abundant cord blood beta clonotypes, a similar but weaker trend appeared in young adult naive repertoires, and no such trend appeared in memory repertoires. Excess twin sharing in beta out-of-frame sequences was weaker because fewer shared sequences lowered the signal-to-noise ratio. Compared with coincidental sharing between unrelated individuals, an excess of low generation-probability sequences was observed among out-of-frame TCR alpha sequences shared between twins. Recombination models systematically underestimated out-of-frame TCR alpha sharing in monozygotic twins but agreed with sharing between unrelated individuals. Because the same donors could not be followed over many years, the conclusions relied on cross-sectional statistical analysis.

Every donor was a healthy Caucasian. Three pairs of female monozygotic twins, all aged about 18 to 29 years, made up the twin cohort. Peripheral blood mononuclear cells were the source from which RNA for the TCR libraries was isolated. This clonotype was counted ten times or more. Its antigen is still unknown. Base qualities are not at hand, and no much larger clone is one base apart. Relative to germline, V is 1 base shorter and J is 2 bases shorter, with 9 bases between their ends. The CDR3 holds 15 amino acids from the cysteine to the phenylalanine. Just the 45-base CDR3 DNA is kept, in frame starting at base 1. Receptor amplification or capture employed 5' RACE. The sequencer was an Illumina HiSeq 2000. A universal primer binding site was added through template switching, and the final cDNA carried a unique molecular identifier so that TCR cDNA molecules could be counted accurately. First-strand cDNA for TCR alpha and beta chains was synthesized from specific primers in the conserved constant-segment region. To control for contamination, every cDNA library was double barcoded, receiving both a SMART-Mk sample barcode and Illumina barcodes. Two successive PCR steps introduced TruSeq adapter sequences along with Illumina sample barcodes. Sequencing of the TCR alpha and beta cDNA libraries was done on the Illumina HiSeq platform using custom primers. On the study's bioinformatics: Unique molecular identifiers were extracted from raw reads with MiGEC, and CDR3 positions were determined with MiXCR. Recombination models were inferred per individual with the repgenHMM and IGoR tools using an EM algorithm. The analysis of shared clonotypes was done with the tcR package in R, with sharing normalized by the product of cloneset sizes. Out-of-frame nonproductive sequences were analyzed to study raw recombination free of thymic and clonal selection effects. TCRdb trimmed the raw reads at Q25, called clones with MiXCR and kept productive beta chains. One record per CDR3 amino acid sequence lists the most common genes and DNA. The V and J calls come from TCRdb's annotation, not from the publication. In this sample the table shows roughly 770,000 distinct CDR3 sequences, 18% of which occur a single time. Of the sample, around 12% is held by the ten largest clones.

The same sample was also used in a study of T cells expressing NK-cell markers. Looking at the second paper: Three sorted T-cell subsets (CD3+CD56+NKG2C+, CD3+CD56+NKG2C- and CD3+CD56-NKG2C+) from several donors had their TCR beta-chain repertoires profiled. Of the eight sequenced donors, seven were found to be HCMV-seropositive and one was found to be HCMV-seronegative. In several experiments an anti-gammadeltaTCR antibody was added to restrict sorting to alphabetaTCR-expressing T cells. In several donors, the dominant CD3+CD56+NKG2C+ clonotypes ranked among the top 10 CD8+ clonotypes, making up roughly 1.0-8% of CD8+ T cells. Those dominant clonotypes were again the most abundant among CD3+CD56-NKG2C+ cells in a few donors, at roughly 25-65%. It remained unclear whether the expanded NKG2C-expressing T cell clones were specific for HCMV antigens. All eight donors whose samples were sequenced were randomly selected healthy volunteers, three of them men and five women. To determine HCMV serostatus, a commercial ELISA kit was used to detect HCMV-specific IgG in serum. For roughly 6 donors, bulk peripheral blood T-cell repertoires were also sequenced from unsorted PBMC. Reads were demultiplexed and grouped by UMI with MIGEC, and clonotypes were assembled and quantified with MiTCR. To exclude erroneous sequences, any TCR cDNA sequence not supported by at least two reads was discarded. The tcR package was used for downstream repertoire analysis, and clonotypes were matched across fractions by CDR3 nucleotide sequence plus V segment. Antigen specificity was annotated against VDJdb with VDJmatch, allowing one amino acid substitution in CDR3.

The receptor chain draws on TRBV12-3 or TRBV12-4 and TRBJ1-3, and the D gene may be TRBD1, 5 bases matching. Sequences were obtained from PBMCs. The TCR sequence derives from a woman younger than 35 in good health. The CDR3 region: CASSLGQGTGNTIYF. The nucleotide sequence is TGTGCCAGCAGTTTAGGGCAGGGTACTGGAAACACCATATATTTT.